This T cell receptor (beta chain) is from a study of shared clonotypes between healthy human individuals. At the level of the study: CD4 naive and CD4 memory each took three plates per donor, while CD8 naive took two and CD8 memory one.

The CDR3 totals 18 residues. V dropped 2 bases and J dropped 2; count of bases not matched to a gene: 14. The germline CDR1 and CDR2 sequences are MNHNS and SASEGT. Donors, without exception, were Caucasian adults residing in Nashville, Tennessee. Generated by immunoSEQ multiplex PCR, the TCRdb table keeps only in-frame clones and is missing some. The table records 2 million to 2.5 million clones, approximately 96% of them present only once. Sequencing input: naive CD4+ T cells sorted from blood. Described subset: CD45RA+ positively selected. This receptor was obtained from a young man in good health. This chain uses TRBV6-1 with TRBJ2-7; TRBD1 agrees at 8 bases. The CDR3 bases are TGTGCCAGCAGTGAACAGGGGGCGCGACCGACGCGGACCTACGAGCAGTACTTC. Its translation is CASSEQGARPTRTYEQYF.